This T cell receptor (beta chain) was sequenced in a study of monozygotic twins with inflammatory bowel disease. CDR1 and CDR2 (germline): DFQATT, SNEGSKA (reference sequence). The CDR3 contains 14 residues. TCRdb re-called the 5' RACE reads and gives one entry per CDR3 protein, without DNA. This table lists under 200,000 distinct CDR3 sequences. Blood samples of 2.5 ml were drawn from every donor. The V gene is TRBV20-1, the J gene TRBJ2-1; TCRdb's D call, TRBD2, is unchecked because there is no DNA. This TCR derives from a human donor with ulcerative colitis or Crohn's disease, or a healthy co-twin of an affected twin (not recorded which). The source material was blood. The CDR3 sequence is CSARVLGGYNEQFF.